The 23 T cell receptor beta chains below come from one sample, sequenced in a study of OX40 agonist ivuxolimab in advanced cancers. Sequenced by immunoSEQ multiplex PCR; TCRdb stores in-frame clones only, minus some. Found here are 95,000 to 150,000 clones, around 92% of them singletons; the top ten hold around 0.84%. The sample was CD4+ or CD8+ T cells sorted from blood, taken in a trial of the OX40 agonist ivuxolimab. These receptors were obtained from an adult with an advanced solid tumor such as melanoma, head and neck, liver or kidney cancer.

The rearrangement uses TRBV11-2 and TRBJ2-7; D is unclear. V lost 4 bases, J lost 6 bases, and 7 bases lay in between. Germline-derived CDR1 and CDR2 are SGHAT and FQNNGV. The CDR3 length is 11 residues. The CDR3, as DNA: TGTGCCAGCAGCTCCCTGGTCGAGCAGTACTTC. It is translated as CASSSLVEQYF.

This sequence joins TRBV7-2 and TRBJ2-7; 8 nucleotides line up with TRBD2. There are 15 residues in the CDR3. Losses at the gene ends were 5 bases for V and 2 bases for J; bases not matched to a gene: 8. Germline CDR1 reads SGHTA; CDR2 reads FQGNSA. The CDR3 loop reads CASSRSSGPPYEQYF. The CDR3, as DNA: TGTGCCAGCAGCCGCTCTAGCGGGCCTCCCTACGAGCAGTACTTC.

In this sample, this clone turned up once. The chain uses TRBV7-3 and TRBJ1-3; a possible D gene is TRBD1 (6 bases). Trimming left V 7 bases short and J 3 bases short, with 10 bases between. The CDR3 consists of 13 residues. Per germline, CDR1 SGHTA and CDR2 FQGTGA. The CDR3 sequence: CASTAGDGNTIYF. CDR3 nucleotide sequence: TGTGCCAGCACCGCAGGGGATGGAAACACCATATATTTT.

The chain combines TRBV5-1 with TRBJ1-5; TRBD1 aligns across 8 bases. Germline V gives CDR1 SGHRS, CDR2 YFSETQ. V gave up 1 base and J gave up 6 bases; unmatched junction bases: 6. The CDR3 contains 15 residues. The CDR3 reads CASSLQGAKGQPQHF. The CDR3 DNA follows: TGCGCCAGCAGCTTGCAGGGGGCCAAGGGTCAGCCCCAGCATTTT.

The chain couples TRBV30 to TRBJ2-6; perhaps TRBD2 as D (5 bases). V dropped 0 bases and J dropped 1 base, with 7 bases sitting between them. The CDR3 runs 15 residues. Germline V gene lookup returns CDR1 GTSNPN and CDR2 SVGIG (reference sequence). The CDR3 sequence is CAWSVRRSGANVLTF. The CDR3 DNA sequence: TGTGCCTGGAGTGTAAGGAGGTCTGGGGCCAACGTCCTGACTTTC.

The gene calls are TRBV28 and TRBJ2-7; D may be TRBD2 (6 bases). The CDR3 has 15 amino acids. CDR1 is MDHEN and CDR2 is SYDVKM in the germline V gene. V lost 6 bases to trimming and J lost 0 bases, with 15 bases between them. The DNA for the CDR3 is TGTGCCAGCAGCCCCGGGACTCCTGACTCCTACGAGCAGTACTTC. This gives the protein CASSPGTPDSYEQYF.

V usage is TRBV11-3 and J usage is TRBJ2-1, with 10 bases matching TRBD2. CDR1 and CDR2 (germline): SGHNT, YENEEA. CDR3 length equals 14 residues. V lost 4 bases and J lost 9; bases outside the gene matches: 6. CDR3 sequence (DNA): TGTGCCAGCAGCTATACTAGCGGGATGGTTGAGCAGTTCTTC. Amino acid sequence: CASSYTSGMVEQFF. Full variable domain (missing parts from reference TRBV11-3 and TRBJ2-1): EAGVVQSPRYKIIEKKQPVAFWCNPISGHNTLYWYLQNLGQGPELLIRYENEEAVDDSQLPKDRFSAERLKGVDSTLKIQPAELGDSAVYLCASSYTSGMVEQFFGPGTRLTVL.

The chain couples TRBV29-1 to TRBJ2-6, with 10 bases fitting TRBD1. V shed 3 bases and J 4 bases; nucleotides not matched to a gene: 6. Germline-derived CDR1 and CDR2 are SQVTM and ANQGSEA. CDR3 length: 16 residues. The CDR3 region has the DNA TGCAGCGTTGAGGGACAGGGGATTACCGGGGCCAACGTCCTGACTTTC. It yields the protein CSVEGQGITGANVLTF.

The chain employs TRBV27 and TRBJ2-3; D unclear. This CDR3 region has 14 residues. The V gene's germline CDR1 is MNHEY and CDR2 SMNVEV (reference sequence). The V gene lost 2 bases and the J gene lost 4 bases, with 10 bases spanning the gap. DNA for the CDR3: TGTGCCAGCAGTTTAAATCGGCTGGCAGATACGCAGTATTTT. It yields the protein CASSLNRLADTQYF.

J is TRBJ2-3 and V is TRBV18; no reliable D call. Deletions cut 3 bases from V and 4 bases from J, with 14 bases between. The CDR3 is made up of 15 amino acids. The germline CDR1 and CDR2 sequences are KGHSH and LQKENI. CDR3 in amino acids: CASSPTKAGSDTQYF. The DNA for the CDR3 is TGTGCCAGCTCACCCACAAAAGCCGGGTCAGATACGCAGTATTTT.

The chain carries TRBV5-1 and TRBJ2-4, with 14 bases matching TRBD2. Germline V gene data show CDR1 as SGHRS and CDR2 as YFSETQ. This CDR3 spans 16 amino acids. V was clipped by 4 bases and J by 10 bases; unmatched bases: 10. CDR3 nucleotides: TGCGCCAGCAGCACTAAATGGACTAGCGGGAGGAATATTCAGTACTTC. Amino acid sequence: CASSTKWTSGRNIQYF.

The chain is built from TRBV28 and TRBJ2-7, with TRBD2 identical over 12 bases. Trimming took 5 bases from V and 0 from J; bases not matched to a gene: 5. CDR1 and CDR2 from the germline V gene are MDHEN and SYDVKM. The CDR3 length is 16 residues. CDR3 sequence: CASSPGTSGRSYEQYF. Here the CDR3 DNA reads TGTGCCAGCAGTCCGGGGACTAGCGGGCGCTCCTACGAGCAGTACTTC.

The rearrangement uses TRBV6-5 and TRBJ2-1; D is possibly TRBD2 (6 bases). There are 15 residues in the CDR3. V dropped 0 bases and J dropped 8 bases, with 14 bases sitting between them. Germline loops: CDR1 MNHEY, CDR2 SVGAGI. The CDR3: CASSYSLWQRDEQFF. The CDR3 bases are TGTGCCAGCAGTTACTCTTTATGGCAGCGGGATGAGCAGTTCTTC.

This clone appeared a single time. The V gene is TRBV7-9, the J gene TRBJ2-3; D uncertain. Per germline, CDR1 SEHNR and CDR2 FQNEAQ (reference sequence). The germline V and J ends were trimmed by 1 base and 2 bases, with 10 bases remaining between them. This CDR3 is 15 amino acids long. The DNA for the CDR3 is TGTGCCAGCAGCTTAGGGTCGGCAGACACAGATACGCAGTATTTT. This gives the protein CASSLGSADTDTQYF. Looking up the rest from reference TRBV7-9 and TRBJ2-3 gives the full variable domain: DTGVSQNPRHKITKRGQNVTFRCDPISEHNRLYWYRQTLGQGPEFLTYFQNEAQLEKSRLLSDRFSAERPKGSFSTLEIQRTEQGDSAMYLCASSLGSADTDTQYFGPGTRLTVL.

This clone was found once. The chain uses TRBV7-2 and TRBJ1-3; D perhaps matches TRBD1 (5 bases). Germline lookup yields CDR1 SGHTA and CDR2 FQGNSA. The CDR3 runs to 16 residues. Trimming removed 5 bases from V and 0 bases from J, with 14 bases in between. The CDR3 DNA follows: TGTGCCAGCAGCCCATTCCCGGGGGGCTCTGGAAACACCATATATTTT. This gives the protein CASSPFPGGSGNTIYF.

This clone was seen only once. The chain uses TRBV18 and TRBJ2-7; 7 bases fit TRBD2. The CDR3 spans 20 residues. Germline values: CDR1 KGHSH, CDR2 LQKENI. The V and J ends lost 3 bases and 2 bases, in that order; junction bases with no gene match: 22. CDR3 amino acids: CASSPLSAPGGDVWTYEQYF. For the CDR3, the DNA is TGTGCCAGCTCACCTCTCTCTGCACCTGGGGGGGATGTGTGGACCTACGAGCAGTACTTC.

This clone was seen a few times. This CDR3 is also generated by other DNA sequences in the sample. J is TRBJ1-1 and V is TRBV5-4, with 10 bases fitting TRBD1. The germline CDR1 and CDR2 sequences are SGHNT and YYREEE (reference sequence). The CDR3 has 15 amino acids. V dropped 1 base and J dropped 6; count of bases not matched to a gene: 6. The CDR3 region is CASSLSGTGVSEAFF. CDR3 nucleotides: TGTGCCAGCAGCTTGTCCGGGACAGGGGTTTCTGAAGCTTTCTTT.

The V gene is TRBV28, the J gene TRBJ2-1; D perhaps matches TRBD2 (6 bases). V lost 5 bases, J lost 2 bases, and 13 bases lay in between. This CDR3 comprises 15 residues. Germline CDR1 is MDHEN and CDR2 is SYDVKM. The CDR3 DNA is TGTGCCAGCAGTCCACCGGGACTCACCTACAATGAGCAGTTCTTC. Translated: CASSPPGLTYNEQFF. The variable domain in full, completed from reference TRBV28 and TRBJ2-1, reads DVKVTQSSRYLVKRTGEKVFLECVQDMDHENMFWYRQDPGLGLRLIYFSYDVKMKEKGDIPEGYSVSREKKERFSLILESASTNQTSMYLCASSPPGLTYNEQFFGPGTRLTVL.

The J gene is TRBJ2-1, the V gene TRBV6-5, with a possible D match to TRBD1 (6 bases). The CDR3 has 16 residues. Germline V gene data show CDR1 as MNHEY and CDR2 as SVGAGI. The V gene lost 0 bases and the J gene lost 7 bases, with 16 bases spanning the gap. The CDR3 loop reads CASSYSTGTIRNEQFF. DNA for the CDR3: TGTGCCAGCAGTTACTCAACAGGGACGATTCGGAATGAGCAGTTCTTC.

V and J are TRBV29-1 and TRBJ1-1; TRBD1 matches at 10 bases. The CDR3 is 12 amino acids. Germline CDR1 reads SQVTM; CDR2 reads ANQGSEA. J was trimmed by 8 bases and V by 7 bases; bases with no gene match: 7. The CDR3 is CSAARTGGEAFF. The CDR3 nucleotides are TGCAGCGCTGCTCGGACAGGGGGAGAAGCTTTCTTT.

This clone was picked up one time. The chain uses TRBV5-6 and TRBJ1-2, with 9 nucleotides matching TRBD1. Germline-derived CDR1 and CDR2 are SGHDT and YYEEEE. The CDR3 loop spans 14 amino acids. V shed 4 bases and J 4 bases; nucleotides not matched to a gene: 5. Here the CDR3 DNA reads TGTGCCAGCAGCCCCCGGACAGGGGTCTATGGCTACACCTTC. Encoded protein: CASSPRTGVYGYTF.

The DNA of the CDR3 is TGTGCCAGCAGTTCACGGACAGATCCGGACACCTTC. As protein: CASSSRTDPDTF. The chain has TRBV6-6 and TRBJ1-2; a weak D match, TRBD1 (6 bases). CDR3 length: 12 residues. Germline V gives CDR1 MNHNY, CDR2 SVGAGI (reference sequence). The V gene lost 4 bases and the J gene lost 12 bases, with 15 bases spanning the gap.

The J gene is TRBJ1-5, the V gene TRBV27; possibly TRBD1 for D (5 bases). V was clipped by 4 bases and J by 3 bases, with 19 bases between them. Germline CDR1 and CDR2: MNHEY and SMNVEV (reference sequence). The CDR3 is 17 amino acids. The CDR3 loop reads CASSSYSSKGINQPQHF. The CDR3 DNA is TGTGCCAGCAGTTCATATTCATCTAAGGGGATCAATCAGCCCCAGCATTTT.